Here is one T cell receptor beta chain with its context. The source of the sample is a study of CD4 and CD8 cells across lung adenocarcinoma regions. One entry per CDR3 protein, called by TCRdb with MiXCR from the PCR reads. The sample yields roughly 13,000 distinct CDR3 sequences, roughly 56% seen once. Donors had localized lung adenocarcinoma, a non-small cell lung cancer. The sequence came from a female donor with lung adenocarcinoma. The CD4 and CD8 labels of this study may be unreliable. Sequencing was done on a sample of CD8+ T cells from the margin of a lung tumor.

CDR3 loop: CASSYSGAGDADTQYF. In DNA form, the CDR3 reads TGTGCCAGCAGTTACAGTGGTGCGGGAGACGCAGATACGCAGTATTTT. The chain is built from TRBV6-5 and TRBJ2-3, with 7 bases fitting TRBD2. V trimming: 2 bases; J trimming: 4 bases; junction bases outside the gene matches: 9. This CDR3 is built from 16 residues. CDR1 is MNHEY, CDR2 SVGAGI, per germline.